This T cell receptor (beta chain) was sequenced during a study of blood T cell repertoires in COVID-19. Produced via immunoSEQ multiplex PCR; TCRdb's table is partial and in-frame only. This sample yields around 260,000 clones, of which around 86% are seen a single time; about 1.6% belongs to the top ten. This clonotype originated in a woman in her forties who had recovered from COVID-19. The sequencing sample was made of peripheral blood.

The DNA for the CDR3 is TGTGCCAGCAGCCAAGATTTGGAGACAGGGGCCTACAATGAGCAGTTCTTC. Its translation: CASSQDLETGAYNEQFF. The chain carries TRBV3-1 (or the pseudogene TRBV3-2) and TRBJ2-1, with 8 bases aligning to TRBD1. Germline values: CDR1 LGHDT, CDR2 YNNKEL (reference sequence). The CDR3 has 17 amino acids. V trimming: 0 bases; J trimming: 2 bases; junction bases outside the gene matches: 6.